One sample yielded the 11 T cell receptor beta chains listed below, sequenced in a study of blood T cell repertoires in COVID-19. This table comes from immunoSEQ multiplex PCR, and its TCRdb copy is limited to in-frame clones, with some not included. The sample records over 100,000 clones, over 85% being singletons. The specimen was peripheral blood. The source of these receptors is a woman aged 50 to 60 with COVID-19, enrolled during active disease.

This chain connects TRBV6-2 or TRBV6-3 to TRBJ1-1; perhaps TRBD1 as D (6 bases). This CDR3 has 15 residues. The V end lost 5 bases, the J end lost 1 base, and 14 bases lay between the germline ends. CDR1 is MNHEY and CDR2 is SVGEGT in the germline V gene. Written as DNA, the CDR3 is TGTGCCAGCAGTCCACAAAACAGGGCGAACACTGAAGCTTTCTTT. This gives the protein CASSPQNRANTEAFF.

V usage is TRBV7-8 and J usage is TRBJ2-5, with 7 bases lining up with TRBD2. Germline CDR1 and CDR2: SGHVS and FQNEAQ. CDR3 length equals 18 residues. J gave up 3 bases and V 6 bases, and 19 bases lay outside the gene matches. This CDR3 is CASSLRRGTALGEETQYF. The CDR3 bases are TGTGCCAGCAGTTTGAGGCGGGGGACCGCTTTGGGCGAAGAGACCCAGTACTTC.

The V call is TRBV15, the J call TRBJ1-5, with TRBD1 matching 9 bases. Germline loops: CDR1 LNHNV, CDR2 YYDKDF (reference sequence). The CDR3 loop spans 15 amino acids. With V trimmed by 3 bases and J by 4 bases, 4 bases remained unmatched. The CDR3 DNA sequence: TGTGCCACCAGCAGGGGGGACAGGGCTAATCAGCCCCAGCATTTT. It translates to CATSRGDRANQPQHF.

The V call is TRBV2, the J call TRBJ1-5; D remains ambiguous. Trimming stripped 7 bases from V and 3 bases from J, with 13 bases between. Germline V CDR1 and CDR2: SNHLY, FYNNEI. This CDR3 spans 14 amino acids. The CDR3 region has the DNA TGTGCCAGCAACCCCGGGAAGATCAATCAGCCCCAGCATTTT. Its translation is CASNPGKINQPQHF.

The chain is built from TRBV5-1 and TRBJ2-3, with TRBD2 as a possible D gene (5 bases). The CDR3 has 14 amino acids. V lost 2 bases to trimming and J lost 6 bases, with 13 bases between them. From germline, CDR1 is SGHRS and CDR2 YFSETQ. The CDR3 here is CASSFVPTGDTQYF. In DNA form, the CDR3 reads TGCGCCAGCAGCTTTGTCCCGACGGGGGATACGCAGTATTTT.

The chain carries TRBV3-1 (or the pseudogene TRBV3-2) and TRBJ2-3; 10 positions agree with TRBD2. Germline V gene data show CDR1 as LGHDT and CDR2 as YNNKEL (reference sequence). CDR3 length: 17 amino acids. After removal of 4 bases from V and 1 base from J, the junction contained 8 bases not matched to a gene. CDR3 nucleotides: TGTGCCAGCAGCCGGCCGGGACTAGCGTACGGCACAGATACGCAGTATTTT. It is translated as CASSRPGLAYGTDTQYF.

The chain is built from TRBV7-9 and TRBJ1-4, with D possibly matching TRBD1 (5 bases). The CDR3 covers 15 residues. Trimming removed 1 base from V and 3 bases from J, with 9 bases in between. The germline V gene has CDR1 SEHNR and CDR2 FQNEAQ (reference sequence). The CDR3 DNA is TGTGCCAGCAGCTTAGGGGCAGGGTCTAATGAAAAACTGTTTTTT. Encoded protein: CASSLGAGSNEKLFF.

This rearrangement joins TRBV2 to TRBJ1-4, with 8 nucleotides matching TRBD1. V lost 6 bases and J lost 7; bases outside the gene matches: 7. The length of the CDR3 is 14 residues. CDR1 is SNHLY, CDR2 FYNNEI, per germline. The DNA for the CDR3 is TGTGCCAGCAGACTCCAGGGGGCGGTTGAAAAACTGTTTTTT. This translates into CASRLQGAVEKLFF. Together with reference TRBV2 and TRBJ1-4, the CDR3 gives the full variable domain: EPEVTQTPSHQVTQMGQEVILRCVPISNHLYFYWYRQILGQKVEFLVSFYNNEISEKSEIFDDQFSVERPDGSNFTLKIRSTKLEDSAMYFCASRLQGAVEKLFFGSGTQLSVL.

V gene TRBV4-3 combines with J gene TRBJ2-4; 8 nucleotides line up with TRBD2. The junction had 5 bases not matched to a gene; V was cut back by 0 bases and J by 1 base. The CDR3 extends over 17 amino acids. CDR1 and CDR2 (germline): LGHNA, YSLEER. The CDR3 here is CASSQDRGGGAKNIQYF. DNA of the CDR3: TGCGCCAGCAGCCAAGATAGAGGCGGGGGGGCCAAAAACATTCAGTACTTC.

The chain combines TRBV19 with TRBJ1-5, with TRBD1 as a possible D gene (5 bases). V was cut by 5 bases and J by 7 bases, with 18 bases left in between. The CDR3 sequence is 15 residues long. Germline V gene sequence: CDR1 LNHDA, CDR2 SQIVND (reference sequence). DNA of the CDR3: TGTGCCAGTAGTCCCTCCTCCAGGGTGGGACAGCCCCAGCATTTT. Protein product: CASSPSSRVGQPQHF.

The rearrangement links TRBV10-3 to TRBJ1-6; D remains ambiguous. Trimming shortened V by 6 bases and J by 0 bases, and 12 bases separated the two germline ends. The CDR3 is 16 amino acids. Germline V gene data show CDR1 as ENHRY and CDR2 as SYGVKD. The CDR3 is CAIRSGSLSYNSPLHF. The CDR3 DNA follows: TGTGCCATCAGGTCAGGTTCCCTCTCCTATAATTCACCCCTCCACTTT.